This T cell receptor beta chain derives from a study of cytomegalovirus exposure and HLA in healthy donors. Findings and limits, study-wide: The study put 150 or so TCR beta chains on its list as cytomegalovirus-associated. Reported performance of the classifier showed diagnosis of cytomegalovirus status with high specificity and sensitivity. Most TCRs appeared rarely, but some public TCRs recurred in many donors.

Assay used: immunoSEQ multiplex PCR; TCRdb lists only in-frame clones, some missing. The table includes approximately 150,000 clones, 87% detected once. While the first cohort had over 650 subjects, the donors belonged to the separate validation cohort of over a hundred subjects. In regard to this clone: The target antigen is unknown. The same CDR3 is also encoded by other DNA sequences in this sample.

With 0 bases clipped from V and 3 bases from J, the junction kept 2 bases outside the gene matches. The CDR3 runs 14 residues. Per the germline V gene, CDR1 is SGHRS and CDR2 is YFSETQ. This chain links TRBV5-1 with TRBJ1-2, with 7 bases lining up with TRBD1. The specimen was PBMCs. The origin of this receptor is a man younger than 35 in good health and CMV-seropositive. This CDR3 reads CASSLGQGDYGYTF. The CDR3 DNA reads as TGCGCCAGCAGCTTGGGACAGGGTGACTATGGCTACACCTTC. Full variable domain (rest looked up from reference TRBV5-1 and TRBJ1-2): KAGVTQTPRYLIKTRGQQVTLSCSPISGHRSVSWYQQTPGQGLQFLFEYFSETQRNKGNFPGRFSGRQFSNSRSEMNVSTLELGDSALYLCASSLGQGDYGYTFGSGTRLTVV.